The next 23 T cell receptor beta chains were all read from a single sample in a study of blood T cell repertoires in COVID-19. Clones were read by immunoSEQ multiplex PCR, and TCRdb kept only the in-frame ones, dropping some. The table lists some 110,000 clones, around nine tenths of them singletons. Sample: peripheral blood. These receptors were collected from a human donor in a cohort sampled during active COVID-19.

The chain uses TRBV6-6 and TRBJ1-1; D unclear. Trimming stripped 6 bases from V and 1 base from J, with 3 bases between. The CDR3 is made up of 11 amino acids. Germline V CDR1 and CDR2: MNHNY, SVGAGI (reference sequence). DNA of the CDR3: TGTGCCAGCAGCGGGAACACTGAAGCTTTCTTT. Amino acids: CASSGNTEAFF.

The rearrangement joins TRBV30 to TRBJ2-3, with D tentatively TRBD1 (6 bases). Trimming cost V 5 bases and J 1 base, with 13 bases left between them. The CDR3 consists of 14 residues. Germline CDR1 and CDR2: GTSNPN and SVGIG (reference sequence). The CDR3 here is CAWGQGLGTDTQYF. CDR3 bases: TGTGCCTGGGGGCAGGGGCTCGGCACAGATACGCAGTATTTT. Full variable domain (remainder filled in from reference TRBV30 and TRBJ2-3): SQTIHQWPATLVQPVGSPLSLECTVEGTSNPNLYWYRQAAGRGLQLLFYSVGIGQISSEVPQNLSASRPQDRQFILSSKKLLLSDSGFYLCAWGQGLGTDTQYFGPGTRLTVL.

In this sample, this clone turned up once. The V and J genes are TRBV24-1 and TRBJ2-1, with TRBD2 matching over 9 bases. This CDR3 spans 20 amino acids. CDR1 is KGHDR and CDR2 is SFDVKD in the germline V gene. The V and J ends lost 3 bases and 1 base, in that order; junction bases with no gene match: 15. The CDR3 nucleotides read TGTGCCACCAGTGATCCCTCCGCGGGAGGGTCGGGCAGTTCCTACAATGAGCAGTTCTTC. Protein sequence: CATSDPSAGGSGSSYNEQFF.

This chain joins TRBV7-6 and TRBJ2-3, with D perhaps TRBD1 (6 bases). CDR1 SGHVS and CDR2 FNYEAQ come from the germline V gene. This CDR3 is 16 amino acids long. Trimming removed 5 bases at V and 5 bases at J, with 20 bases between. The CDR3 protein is CASSRDQGLLGDTQYF. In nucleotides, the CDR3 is TGTGCCAGCAGCCGCGACCAGGGGTTGTTGGGAGATACGCAGTATTTT.

The CDR3 sequence: CASSPDRGRKNIQYF. In nucleotides, the CDR3 is TGTGCCAGCAGCCCAGACAGGGGGCGAAAAAACATTCAGTACTTC. This rearrangement joins TRBV7-2 to TRBJ2-4; 10 bases are a match to TRBD1. Germline V CDR1 and CDR2: SGHTA, FQGNSA. CDR3 length equals 15 residues. V shed 5 bases, J shed 4 bases, and the junction held 5 bases outside the gene matches. The entire variable domain, with the rest obtained from reference TRBV7-2 and TRBJ2-4, is as follows: GAGVSQSPSNKVTEKGKDVELRCDPISGHTALYWYRQSLGQGLEFLIYFQGNSAPDKSGLPSDRFSAERTGGSVSTLTIQRTQQEDSAVYLCASSPDRGRKNIQYFGAGTRLSVL.

In DNA, the CDR3 is TGTGCCAGTAGTATCGGGTGGGGGCCCGCCTACGAGCAGTACTTC. Translated, it gives CASSIGWGPAYEQYF. The chain employs TRBV19 and TRBJ2-7; a possible D gene is TRBD1 (6 bases). Germline CDR1 is LNHDA and CDR2 is SQIVND (reference sequence). The CDR3 extends over 15 amino acids. V was cut by 3 bases and J by 2 bases, with 14 bases left in between. Based on the CDR3 plus reference TRBV19 and TRBJ2-7, the full variable domain is DGGITQSPKYLFRKEGQNVTLSCEQNLNHDAMYWYRQDPGQGLRLIYYSQIVNDFQKGDIAEGYSVSREKKESFPLTVTSAQKNPTAFYLCASSIGWGPAYEQYFGPGTRLTVT.

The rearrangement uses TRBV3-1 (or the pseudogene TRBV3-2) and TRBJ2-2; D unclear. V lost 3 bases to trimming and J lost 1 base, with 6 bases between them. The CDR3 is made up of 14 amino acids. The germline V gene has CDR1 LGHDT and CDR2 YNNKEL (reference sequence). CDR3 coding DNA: TGTGCCAGCAGCCACGTTCGGAACACCGGGGAGCTGTTTTTT. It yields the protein CASSHVRNTGELFF.

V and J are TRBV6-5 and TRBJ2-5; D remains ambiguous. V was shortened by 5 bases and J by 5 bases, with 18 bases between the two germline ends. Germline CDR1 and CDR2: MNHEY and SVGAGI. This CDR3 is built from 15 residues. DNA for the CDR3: TGTGCCAGCAGTCCCGACCATCGTCGCAGGGAGACCCAGTACTTC. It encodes CASSPDHRRRETQYF.

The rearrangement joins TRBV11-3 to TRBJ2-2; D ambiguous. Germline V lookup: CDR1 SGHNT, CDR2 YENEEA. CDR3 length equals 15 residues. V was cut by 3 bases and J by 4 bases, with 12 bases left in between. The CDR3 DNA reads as TGTGCCAGCAGCTTTGACGGAGACTTCACCGGGGAGCTGTTTTTT. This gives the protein CASSFDGDFTGELFF. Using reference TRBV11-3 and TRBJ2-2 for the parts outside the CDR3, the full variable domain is EAGVVQSPRYKIIEKKQPVAFWCNPISGHNTLYWYLQNLGQGPELLIRYENEEAVDDSQLPKDRFSAERLKGVDSTLKIQPAELGDSAVYLCASSFDGDFTGELFFGEGSRLTVL.

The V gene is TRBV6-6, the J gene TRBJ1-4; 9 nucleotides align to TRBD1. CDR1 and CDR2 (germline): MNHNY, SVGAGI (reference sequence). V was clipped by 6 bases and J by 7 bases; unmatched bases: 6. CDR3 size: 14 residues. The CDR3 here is CASRPPGQGEKLFF. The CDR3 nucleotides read TGTGCCAGCAGACCACCGGGACAGGGTGAAAAACTGTTTTTT.

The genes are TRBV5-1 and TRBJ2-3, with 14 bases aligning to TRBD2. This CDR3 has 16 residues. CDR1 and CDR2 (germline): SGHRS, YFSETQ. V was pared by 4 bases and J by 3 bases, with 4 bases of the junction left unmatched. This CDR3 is CASSPRTSGGTDTQYF. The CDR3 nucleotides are TGCGCCAGCAGCCCTAGGACTAGCGGGGGGACAGATACGCAGTATTTT.

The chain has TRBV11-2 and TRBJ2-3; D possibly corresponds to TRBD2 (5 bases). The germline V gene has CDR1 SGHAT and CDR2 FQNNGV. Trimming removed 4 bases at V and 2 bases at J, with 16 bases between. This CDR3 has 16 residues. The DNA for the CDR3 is TGTGCCAGCAGCTCCCTCGCCGCGGGCCCCACAGATACGCAGTATTTT. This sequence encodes CASSSLAAGPTDTQYF.

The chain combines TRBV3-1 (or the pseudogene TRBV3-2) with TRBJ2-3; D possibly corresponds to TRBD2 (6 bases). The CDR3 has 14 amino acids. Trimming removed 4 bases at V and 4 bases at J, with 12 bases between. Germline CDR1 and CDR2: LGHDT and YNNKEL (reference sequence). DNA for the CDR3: TGTGCCAGCAGCCCCTGGGTAGCGGCAGATACGCAGTATTTT. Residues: CASSPWVAADTQYF.

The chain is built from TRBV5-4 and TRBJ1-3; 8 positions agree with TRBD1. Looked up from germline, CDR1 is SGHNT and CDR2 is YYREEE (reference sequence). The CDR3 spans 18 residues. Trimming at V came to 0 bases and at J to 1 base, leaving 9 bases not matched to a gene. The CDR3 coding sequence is TGTGCCAGCAGCTTGGCACCCATTGACAGGGGTTCTGGAAACACCATATATTTT. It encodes CASSLAPIDRGSGNTIYF.

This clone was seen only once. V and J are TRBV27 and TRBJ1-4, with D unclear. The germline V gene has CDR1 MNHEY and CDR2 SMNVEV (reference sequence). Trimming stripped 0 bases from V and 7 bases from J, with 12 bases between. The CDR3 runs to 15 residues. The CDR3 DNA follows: TGTGCCAGCAGTTTATCCCCGGGAAGGCGTGAAAAACTGTTTTTT. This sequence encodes CASSLSPGRREKLFF. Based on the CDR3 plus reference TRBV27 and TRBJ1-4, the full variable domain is EAQVTQNPRYLITVTGKKLTVTCSQNMNHEYMSWYRQDPGLGLRQIYYSMNVEVTDKGDVPEGYKVSRKEKRNFPLILESPSPNQTSLYFCASSLSPGRREKLFFGSGTQLSVL.

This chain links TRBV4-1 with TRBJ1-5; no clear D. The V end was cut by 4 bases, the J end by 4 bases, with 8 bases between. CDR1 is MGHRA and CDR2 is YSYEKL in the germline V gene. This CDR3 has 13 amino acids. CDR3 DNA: TGCGCCAGCAGCCCGTTAGCAAATCAGCCCCAGCATTTT. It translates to CASSPLANQPQHF.

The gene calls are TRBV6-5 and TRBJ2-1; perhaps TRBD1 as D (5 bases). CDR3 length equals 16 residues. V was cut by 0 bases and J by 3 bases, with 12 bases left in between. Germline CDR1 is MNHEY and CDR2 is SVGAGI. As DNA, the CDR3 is TGTGCCAGCAGTTACTCGCCTCCCACAGGCTACAATGAGCAGTTCTTC. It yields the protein CASSYSPPTGYNEQFF.

CDR3 DNA sequence: TGTGCCAGCTCACCCCTAGGGACAGGGAAGACTGAAGCTTTCTTT. This encodes CASSPLGTGKTEAFF. The chain is built from TRBV18 and TRBJ1-1; TRBD1 aligns across 9 bases. Trimming cost V 3 bases and J 5 bases; bases outside gene matches: 7. From germline, CDR1 is KGHSH and CDR2 LQKENI. The CDR3 has 15 residues.

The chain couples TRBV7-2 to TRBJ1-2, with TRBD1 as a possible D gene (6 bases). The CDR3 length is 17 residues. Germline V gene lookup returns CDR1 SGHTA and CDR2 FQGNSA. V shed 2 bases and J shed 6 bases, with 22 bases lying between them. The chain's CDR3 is CASSLYLSVAGGDGYTF. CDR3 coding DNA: TGTGCCAGCAGCTTATATCTGTCGGTTGCGGGGGGCGATGGCTACACCTTC.

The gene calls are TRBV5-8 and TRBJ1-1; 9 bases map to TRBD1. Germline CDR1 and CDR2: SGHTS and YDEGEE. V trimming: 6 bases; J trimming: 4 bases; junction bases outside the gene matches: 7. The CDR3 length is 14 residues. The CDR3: CASTLRGQGTEAFF. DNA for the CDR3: TGTGCCAGCACTCTGAGGGGACAGGGCACTGAAGCTTTCTTT.

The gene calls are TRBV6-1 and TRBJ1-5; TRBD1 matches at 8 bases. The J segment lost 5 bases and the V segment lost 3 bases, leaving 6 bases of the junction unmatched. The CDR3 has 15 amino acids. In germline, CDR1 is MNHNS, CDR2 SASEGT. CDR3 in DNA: TGTGCCAGCAGTGACACCGACAGGGGACATCAGCCCCAGCATTTT. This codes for CASSDTDRGHQPQHF.

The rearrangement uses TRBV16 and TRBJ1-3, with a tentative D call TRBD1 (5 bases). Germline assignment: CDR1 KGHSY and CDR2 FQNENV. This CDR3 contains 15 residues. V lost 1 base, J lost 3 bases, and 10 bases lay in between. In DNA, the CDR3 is TGTGCCAGCAGCCAATTAGCGGGACTTGGAAACACCATATATTTT. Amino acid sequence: CASSQLAGLGNTIYF.

Here the CDR3 reads CSVGQPGIEKLFF. The CDR3 nucleotides are TGCAGCGTTGGACAGCCTGGGATTGAAAAACTGTTTTTT. This sequence joins TRBV29-1 and TRBJ1-4, with D possibly matching TRBD1 (5 bases). There are 13 residues in the CDR3. CDR1 is SQVTM and CDR2 is ANQGSEA in the germline V gene. V dropped 4 bases and J dropped 7 bases, with 13 bases sitting between them.